The 10 T cell receptor beta chains listed next were all sequenced from one sample in a study of PD-1 blockade in classical Hodgkin lymphoma. In every patient, relapse followed autologous stem cell transplantation, while exposure to brentuximab vedotin differed. TCRdb's copy holds only in-frame clones and misses some; the assay was immunoSEQ multiplex PCR. The sample yields around 25,000 clones, about 80% seen once. The sample in question was peripheral blood mononuclear cells (PBMCs), obtained at baseline. Receptor source: a human donor with classical Hodgkin lymphoma.

V gene TRBV5-1 combines with J gene TRBJ2-7; D is unclear. This CDR3 has 11 amino acids. Germline values: CDR1 SGHRS, CDR2 YFSETQ. The germline V and J ends were trimmed by 1 base and 5 bases, with 4 bases remaining between them. The CDR3 DNA follows: TGCGCCAGCAGCTTGAATGACGAGCAGTACTTC. Residues: CASSLNDEQYF.

V gene TRBV5-1 combines with J gene TRBJ2-2; TRBD2 might be the D (6 bases). V was shortened by 1 base and J by 4 bases, with 11 bases between the two germline ends. This CDR3 has 15 residues. Per the germline V gene, CDR1 is SGHRS and CDR2 is YFSETQ. CDR3 in DNA: TGCGCCAGCAGCTTGACGTTGGGGGGCACCGGGGAGCTGTTTTTT. It is translated as CASSLTLGGTGELFF.

The chain uses TRBV6-4 and TRBJ1-1; maybe TRBD1 (6 bases). The V end lost 0 bases, the J end lost 4 bases, and 9 bases lay between the germline ends. Germline V gives CDR1 MRHNA, CDR2 SNTAGT. There are 14 residues in the CDR3. CDR3 sequence reads: CASSDSRGGTEAFF. CDR3 bases: TGTGCCAGCAGTGACTCGAGAGGGGGCACTGAAGCTTTCTTT.

The V gene is TRBV18, the J gene TRBJ2-5; D is uncertain. Trimming pared 0 bases from V and 4 bases from J, leaving 9 bases between. Germline CDR1 KGHSH, CDR2 LQKENI. The CDR3 spans 14 residues. The CDR3 nucleotides read TGTGCCAGCTCACCACCGGAAGGGCGAGAGACCCAGTACTTC. This gives the protein CASSPPEGRETQYF.

The rearrangement joins TRBV6-1 to TRBJ2-3; D ambiguous. There are 14 residues in the CDR3. V was shortened by 2 bases and J by 3 bases, with 9 bases between the two germline ends. The germline CDR1 and CDR2 sequences are MNHNS and SASEGT. The DNA of the CDR3 is TGTGCCAGCAGTGAATTTAGGGCAACAGATACGCAGTATTTT. Its translation: CASSEFRATDTQYF.

This chain connects TRBV27 to TRBJ2-2, with TRBD1 identical over 8 bases. Germline V gene lookup returns CDR1 MNHEY and CDR2 SMNVEV (reference sequence). Trimming at V came to 8 bases and at J to 6 bases, leaving 11 bases not matched to a gene. The CDR3 consists of 15 residues. CDR3 sequence reads: CASSRGTGGPGELFF. In nucleotides, the CDR3 is TGTGCCAGCTCCCGGGGAACAGGGGGACCCGGGGAGCTGTTTTTT.

V is TRBV10-3 and J is TRBJ2-1; D possibly corresponds to TRBD2 (8 bases). V shed 5 bases and J shed 1 base, with 15 bases lying between them. The CDR3 consists of 16 residues. CDR1 and CDR2 (germline): ENHRY, SYGVKD. The CDR3: CAISRGGDSSYNEQFF. The CDR3 region has the DNA TGTGCCATCAGTCGGGGGGGGGACAGTTCCTACAATGAGCAGTTCTTC.

V gene TRBV6-1 combines with J gene TRBJ2-3, with D perhaps TRBD1 (6 bases). The V end lost 6 bases, the J end lost 6 bases, and 7 bases lay between the germline ends. Germline V gene data show CDR1 as MNHNS and CDR2 as SASEGT. The CDR3 has 11 residues. This CDR3 is CASRTGDTQYF. The CDR3 DNA reads TGTGCCAGCAGAACAGGGGATACGCAGTATTTT.

The V and J genes are TRBV10-3 and TRBJ2-7, with TRBD1 as a possible D gene (6 bases). Trimming pared 6 bases from V and 6 bases from J, leaving 21 bases between. Looked up from germline, CDR1 is ENHRY and CDR2 is SYGVKD. This CDR3 comprises 15 residues. This CDR3 reads CAISDPGRGLGEQYF. The CDR3 DNA reads as TGTGCCATCAGCGACCCGGGCAGGGGCCTTGGCGAGCAGTACTTC.

This chain uses TRBV21-1 with TRBJ2-3; the table calls TRBD2, which could not be checked here. TRBV21-1 is termed a pseudogene. This CDR3 contains 17 residues. In DNA form, the CDR3 reads TGTGCCAGCAGCAAAGCGGCGCGGGGGGGCGGCACAGATACGCAGTATTTT. It yields the protein CASSKAARGGGTDTQYF.